Listed here are 10 T cell receptor beta chains from one sample, sequenced in a study of T cell repertoires in cytomegalovirus infection. Using its own MiXCR run on the reads, TCRdb lists one record per CDR3 protein. Found here are approximately 100,000 distinct CDR3 sequences, roughly 39% of them singletons; the top ten hold 74%. Their antigens remain unidentified. Sequenced material: CD8+ T cells from cultured PBMCs, taken from culture after CMV antigen stimulation. These TCRs come from a human donor in good health (CMV status not recorded). Some clones in this sample may be carry-over from other donors' samples.

This chain joins TRBV7-6 and TRBJ2-7; 8 bases align to TRBD1. V lost 1 base, J lost 2 bases, and 4 bases stayed unmatched. Germline CDR1 SGHVS, CDR2 FNYEAQ. The CDR3 consists of 15 residues. The CDR3 region is CASSLGVQGAYEQYF. The CDR3 DNA sequence: TGTGCCAGCAGCTTAGGGGTACAGGGGGCCTACGAGCAGTACTTC.

The chain uses TRBV27 and TRBJ2-1; D is uncertain. There are 11 residues in the CDR3. Germline V lookup: CDR1 MNHEY, CDR2 SMNVEV (reference sequence). V was shortened by 6 bases and J by 8 bases, with 8 bases between the two germline ends. CDR3: CASSPGYEQFF. In DNA form, the CDR3 reads TGTGCCAGCAGCCCCGGATATGAGCAGTTCTTC.

The chain joins TRBV19 to TRBJ2-1; 12 bases are a match to TRBD2. Trimming cost V 5 bases and J 4 bases; bases outside gene matches: 6. Germline CDR1 and CDR2: LNHDA and SQIVND (reference sequence). This CDR3 has 16 amino acids. The CDR3 region is CASSSSGGALYNEQFF. CDR3 DNA sequence: TGTGCCAGTAGTTCTAGCGGGGGGGCGTTATACAATGAGCAGTTCTTC.

The chain uses TRBV5-4 and TRBJ2-3, with D maybe TRBD2 (5 bases). Germline CDR1 SGHNT, CDR2 YYREEE (reference sequence). The CDR3 sequence is 17 residues long. Trimming cost V 3 bases and J 0 bases, with 17 bases left between them. The CDR3: CASSWRVPWFSTDTQYF. CDR3 DNA sequence: TGTGCCAGCAGCTGGCGGGTTCCTTGGTTTAGCACAGATACGCAGTATTTT. Complete variable domain (other parts from reference TRBV5-4 and TRBJ2-3): ETGVTQSPTHLIKTRGQQVTLRCSSQSGHNTVSWYQQALGQGPQFIFQYYREEENGRGNFPPRFSGLQFPNYSSELNVNALELDDSALYLCASSWRVPWFSTDTQYFGPGTRLTVL.

This clonotype has a count of ten or more. V usage is TRBV5-6 and J usage is TRBJ1-5, with 7 bases that match TRBD1. In germline, CDR1 is SGHDT, CDR2 YYEEEE. The CDR3 length is 14 residues. J was trimmed by 6 bases and V by 2 bases; bases with no gene match: 5. CDR3 sequence (DNA): TGTGCCAGCAGCTTAGGGGGCGCTGGTCAGCCCCAGCATTTT. The encoded protein is CASSLGGAGQPQHF.

CDR3 amino acids: CASRLVKGTEAFF. Written as DNA, the CDR3 is TGTGCCAGCAGATTGGTGAAGGGCACTGAAGCTTTCTTT. The chain couples TRBV28 to TRBJ1-1; D unresolved. This CDR3 is built from 13 residues. From germline, CDR1 is MDHEN and CDR2 SYDVKM. V was trimmed by 6 bases and J by 4 bases, leaving 12 bases between them.

This clonotype was counted a few times. The chain uses TRBV7-6 and TRBJ2-1; TRBD1 is a possible D gene (5 bases). CDR1 SGHVS and CDR2 FNYEAQ come from the germline V gene. The CDR3 has 15 amino acids. V lost 1 base, J lost 7 bases, and 14 bases lay in between. CDR3 in amino acids: CASSLGGGLSNEQFF. In nucleotides, the CDR3 is TGTGCCAGCAGCTTAGGGGGCGGCCTCTCGAATGAGCAGTTCTTC.

This clonotype has more than one count but fewer than ten. In DNA, the CDR3 is TGTGCCAGCAGTTTAGGGCAGGGGAAAGAGACCCAGTACTTC. Encoded protein: CASSLGQGKETQYF. This chain uses TRBV27 with TRBJ2-5, with D possibly being TRBD1 (6 bases). Trimming took off 2 bases at V and 3 bases at J, with 10 bases between the two ends. Germline V CDR1 and CDR2: MNHEY, SMNVEV (reference sequence). The CDR3 has 14 amino acids.

This clonotype showed up just a few times. V gene TRBV13 combines with J gene TRBJ2-5, with D perhaps being TRBD1 or TRBD2 (5 bases each). The CDR3 totals 13 residues. Germline V gene sequence: CDR1 PRHDT, CDR2 FYEKMQ (reference sequence). The V and J ends lost 5 bases and 5 bases respectively, with 12 bases between them. The CDR3 spells CASSGGPRETQYF. Here the CDR3 DNA reads TGTGCCAGCAGCGGGGGACCGCGGGAGACCCAGTACTTC.

The count of this clonotype is one. The V and J genes are TRBV19 and TRBJ2-2; D is perhaps TRBD1 (6 bases). Looked up from germline, CDR1 is LNHDA and CDR2 is SQIVND (reference sequence). The germline V and J ends were trimmed by 4 bases and 4 bases, with 10 bases remaining between them. This CDR3 spans 14 amino acids. CDR3: CASSNRDGTGELFF. The CDR3 region has the DNA TGTGCCAGTAGTAACAGGGATGGCACCGGGGAGCTGTTTTTT.